These T cell receptor beta chains were read from a single sample in a study of cytomegalovirus exposure and HLA in healthy donors. Only in-frame clones appear in the TCRdb table, and some are missing; sequencing was by immunoSEQ multiplex PCR. The data include around 52,000 clones; the top ten clones carry 26%. The sample taken for sequencing was PBMCs. All receptors come from a man in his forties in good health and CMV-seropositive. CDR3s include the opening cysteine and the closing phenylalanine or tryptophan. The order of the fields is J gene, V gene, D gene, CDR3 protein, CDR3 DNA. A D gene is named only where the DNA matches it firmly.

TRBJ1-2 TRBV5-1 TRBD1 CASSSSYGQGPNYGYTF TGCGCCAGCAGCTCTAGTTACGGACAGGGTCCTAACTATGGCTACACCTTC
TRBJ2-2 TRBV27 TRBD1 CASSPPGGAGELFF TGTGCCAGCAGTCCACCAGGGGGAGCCGGGGAGCTGTTTTTT
TRBJ1-2 TRBV9 - CASSPRQVSSGYTF TGTGCCAGCAGCCCCCGCCAGGTTTCGTCAGGCTACACCTTC
TRBJ2-7 TRBV6-6 - CASSYLDRSYEQYF TGTGCCAGCAGTTACCTTGACAGGTCCTACGAGCAGTACTTC
TRBJ2-5 TRBV28 TRBD2 CASSRSGGAWETQYF TGTGCCAGCAGTCGTAGCGGGGGGGCTTGGGAGACCCAGTACTTC
TRBJ2-7 TRBV7-9 - CASSPGGYEQYF TGTGCCAGCAGCCCCGGGGGCTACGAGCAGTACTTC
TRBJ2-1 TRBV18 TRBD2 CASSPGLARDEQFF TGTGCCAGCTCACCGGGACTAGCGAGGGATGAGCAGTTCTTC
TRBJ1-6 TRBV6-5 - CASSYSAAYNSPLHF TGTGCCAGCAGTTACAGCGCAGCCTATAATTCACCCCTCCACTTT
TRBJ2-5 TRBV5-1 - CASSQSGGGTQYF TGCGCCAGCAGCCAGTCGGGGGGCGGGACCCAGTACTTC
TRBJ2-1 TRBV28 - CASRTRGTYNEQFF TGTGCCAGCAGAACCCGGGGGACCTACAATGAGCAGTTCTTC